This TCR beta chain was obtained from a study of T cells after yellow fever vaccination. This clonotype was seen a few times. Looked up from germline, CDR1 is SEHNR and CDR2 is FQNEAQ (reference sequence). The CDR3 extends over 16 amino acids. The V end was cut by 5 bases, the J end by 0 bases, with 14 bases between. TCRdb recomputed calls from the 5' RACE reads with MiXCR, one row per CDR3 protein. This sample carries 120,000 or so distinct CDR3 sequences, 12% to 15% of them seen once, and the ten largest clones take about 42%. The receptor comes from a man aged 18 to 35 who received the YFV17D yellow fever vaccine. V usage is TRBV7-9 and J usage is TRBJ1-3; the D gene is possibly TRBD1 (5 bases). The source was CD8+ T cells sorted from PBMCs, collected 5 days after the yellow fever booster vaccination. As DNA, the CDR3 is TGTGCCAGCAGCGAATTAGACAGATACTCTGGAAACACCATATATTTT. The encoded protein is CASSELDRYSGNTIYF. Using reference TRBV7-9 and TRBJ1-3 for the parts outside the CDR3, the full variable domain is DTGVSQNPRHKITKRGQNVTFRCDPISEHNRLYWYRQTLGQGPEFLTYFQNEAQLEKSRLLSDRFSAERPKGSFSTLEIQRTEQGDSAMYLCASSELDRYSGNTIYFGEGSWLTVV.